This note documents a single TCR beta chain sequence. Deletions cut 7 bases from V and 0 bases from J, with 16 bases between. Germline CDR1 and CDR2: ENHRY and SYGVKD. The CDR3 totals 16 residues. The sample belongs to a study of cytomegalovirus exposure and HLA in healthy donors. The PCR had 60 Vbeta and 13 Jbeta primers. Profiled with immunoSEQ multiplex PCR; TCRdb holds only in-frame clones, not every one. The table lists 100,000 to 150,000 clones, about 61% of them singletons, with about 2.6% in the top ten. The origin of this receptor is a middle-aged woman in good health and CMV-seronegative. The rearrangement links TRBV10-3 to TRBJ1-3; D is possibly TRBD1 (5 bases). Material for sequencing was PBMCs. In nucleotides, the CDR3 is TGTGCCATCACTCCTAGGGGAATTGACTCTGGAAACACCATATATTTT. Residues: CAITPRGIDSGNTIYF.